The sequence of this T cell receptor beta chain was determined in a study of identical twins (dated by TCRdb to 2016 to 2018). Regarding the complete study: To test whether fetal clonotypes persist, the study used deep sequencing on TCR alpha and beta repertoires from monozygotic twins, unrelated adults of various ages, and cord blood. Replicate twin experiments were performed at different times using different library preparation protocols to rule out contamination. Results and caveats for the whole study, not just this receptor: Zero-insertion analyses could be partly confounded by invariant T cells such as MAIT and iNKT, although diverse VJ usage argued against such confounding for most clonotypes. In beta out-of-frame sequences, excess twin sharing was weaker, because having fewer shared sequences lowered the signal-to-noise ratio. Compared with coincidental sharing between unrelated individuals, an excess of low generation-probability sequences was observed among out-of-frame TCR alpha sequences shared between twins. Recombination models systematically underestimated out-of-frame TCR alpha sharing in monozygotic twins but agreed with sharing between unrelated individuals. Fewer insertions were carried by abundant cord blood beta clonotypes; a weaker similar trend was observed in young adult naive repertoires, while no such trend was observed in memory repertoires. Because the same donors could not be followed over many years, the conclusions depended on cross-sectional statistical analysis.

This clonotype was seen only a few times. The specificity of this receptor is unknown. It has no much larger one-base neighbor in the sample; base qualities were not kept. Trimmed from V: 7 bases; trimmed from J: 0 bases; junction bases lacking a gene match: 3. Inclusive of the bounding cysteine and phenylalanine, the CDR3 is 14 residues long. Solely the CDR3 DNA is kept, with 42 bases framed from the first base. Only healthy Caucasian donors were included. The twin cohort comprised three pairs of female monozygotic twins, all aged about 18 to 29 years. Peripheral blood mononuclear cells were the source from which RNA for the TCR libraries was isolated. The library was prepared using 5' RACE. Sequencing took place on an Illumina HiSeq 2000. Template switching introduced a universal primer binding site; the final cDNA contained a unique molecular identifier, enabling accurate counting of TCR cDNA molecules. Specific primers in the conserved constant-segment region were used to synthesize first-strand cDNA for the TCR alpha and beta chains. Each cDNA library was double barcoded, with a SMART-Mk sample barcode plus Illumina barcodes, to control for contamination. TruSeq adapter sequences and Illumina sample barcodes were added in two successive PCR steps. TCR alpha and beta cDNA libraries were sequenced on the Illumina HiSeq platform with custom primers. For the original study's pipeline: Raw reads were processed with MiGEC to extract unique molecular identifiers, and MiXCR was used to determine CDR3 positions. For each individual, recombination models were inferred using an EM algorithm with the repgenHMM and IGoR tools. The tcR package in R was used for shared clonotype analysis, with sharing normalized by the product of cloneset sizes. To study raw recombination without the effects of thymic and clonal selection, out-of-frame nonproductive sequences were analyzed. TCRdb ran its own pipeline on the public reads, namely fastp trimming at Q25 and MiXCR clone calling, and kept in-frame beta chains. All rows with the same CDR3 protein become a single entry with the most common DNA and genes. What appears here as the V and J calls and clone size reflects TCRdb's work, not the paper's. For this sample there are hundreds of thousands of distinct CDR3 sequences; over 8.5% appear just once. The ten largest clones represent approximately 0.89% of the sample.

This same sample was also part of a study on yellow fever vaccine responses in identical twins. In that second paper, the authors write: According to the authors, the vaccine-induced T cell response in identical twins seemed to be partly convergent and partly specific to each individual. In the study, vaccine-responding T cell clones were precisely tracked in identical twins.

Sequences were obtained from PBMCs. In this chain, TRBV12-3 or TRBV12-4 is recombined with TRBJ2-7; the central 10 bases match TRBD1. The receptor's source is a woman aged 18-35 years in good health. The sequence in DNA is TGTGCCAGCACGAGGACAGGGGGCTCCTACGAGCAGTACTTC. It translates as CASTRTGGSYEQYF.